Listed below are T cell receptor beta chains from one sample, sequenced in a study of cytotoxic CD8 clonotypes in ibrutinib-treated CLL. Here immunoSEQ multiplex PCR was the method, and the copy in TCRdb shows in-frame clones only, minus some. The data hold some 160,000 clones, with more than 65% observed a single time. The sample here was PBMCs, taken after 12 months of ibrutinib treatment. These receptors were collected from a human donor with chronic lymphocytic leukemia. Both conserved end residues are part of each CDR3. A D gene is named only where the DNA matches it firmly. Rows may omit the clone size; those that give it use once, few, many or a size class.

size: NA; D: TRBD1; J: TRBJ1-2; V: TRBV7-9; CDR3: CASRSPPGQGDGYTF; DNA: TGTGCCAGCAGGTCACCCCCCGGACAGGGGGATGGCTACACCTTC
size: NA; D: TRBD1; J: TRBJ1-5; V: TRBV28; CDR3: CASSIQGGNNQPQHF; DNA: TGTGCCAGCAGCATTCAGGGGGGCAACAATCAGCCCCAGCATTTT
size: NA; D: NA; J: TRBJ2-1; V: TRBV5-1; CDR3: CASSFTGSVFF; DNA: TGCGCCAGCAGCTTTACAGGGTCTGTGTTCTTC
size: NA; D: NA; J: TRBJ1-2; V: TRBV9; CDR3: CASSVGRLNYGYTF; DNA: TGTGCCAGCAGCGTAGGCAGGCTGAACTATGGCTACACCTTC
size: few; D: NA; J: TRBJ2-2; V: TRBV6-7; CDR3: CARRTRTYTGELFF; DNA: TGTGCCAGAAGAACAAGGACCTACACCGGGGAGCTGTTTTTT
size: NA; D: TRBD1; J: TRBJ2-7; V: TRBV28; CDR3: CASSTMGQGVPYEQYF; DNA: TGTGCCAGCAGCACTATGGGACAGGGGGTTCCCTACGAGCAGTACTTC
size: NA; D: NA; J: TRBJ2-7; V: TRBV10-3; CDR3: CAIDGDLLHEQYF; DNA: TGTGCCATCGATGGGGACCTTCTACACGAGCAGTACTTC
size: NA; D: TRBD1; J: TRBJ1-2; V: TRBV28; CDR3: CASSSADREYGYTF; DNA: TGTGCCAGCAGTTCGGCAGACAGGGAATATGGCTACACCTTC
size: NA; D: NA; J: TRBJ1-1; V: TRBV28; CDR3: CASRTNTEAFF; DNA: TGTGCCAGCAGGACGAACACTGAAGCTTTCTTT
size: NA; D: TRBD2; J: TRBJ2-5; V: TRBV4-1; CDR3: CASSQVAGGLLEDGETQYF; DNA: TGCGCCAGCAGCCAAGTAGCGGGAGGCCTACTCGAGGATGGAGAGACCCAGTACTTC
size: NA; D: NA; J: TRBJ2-3; V: TRBV2; CDR3: CASSVSQKPNTQYF; DNA: TGTGCCAGCAGTGTCTCGCAGAAGCCTAATACGCAGTATTTT
size: NA; D: TRBD2; J: TRBJ2-3; V: TRBV7-3; CDR3: CASSSGLAERDTQYF; DNA: TGTGCCAGCAGCTCCGGACTAGCGGAGAGAGATACGCAGTATTTT
size: NA; D: TRBD2; J: TRBJ2-3; V: TRBV30; CDR3: CAWSELAGSTDTQYF; DNA: TGTGCCTGGAGTGAACTAGCGGGGTCCACAGATACGCAGTATTTT
size: NA; D: NA; J: TRBJ2-7; V: TRBV7-6; CDR3: CASSLGSAPLYEQYF; DNA: TGTGCCAGCAGCTTAGGTTCGGCTCCTCTCTACGAGCAGTACTTC
size: NA; D: NA; J: TRBJ2-7; V: TRBV6-1; CDR3: CASSWDNSEQYF; DNA: TGTGCCAGCAGTTGGGACAACTCAGAGCAGTACTTC
size: NA; D: TRBD1; J: TRBJ2-7; V: TRBV15; CDR3: CATSRDLGTGGYEQYF; DNA: TGTGCCACCAGCAGAGATTTAGGGACAGGGGGCTACGAGCAGTACTTC
size: NA; D: NA; J: TRBJ1-1; V: TRBV9; CDR3: CASSVGVAGSNTEAFF; DNA: TGTGCCAGCAGCGTAGGCGTGGCCGGCTCGAACACTGAAGCTTTCTTT
size: NA; D: TRBD1; J: TRBJ1-4; V: TRBV27; CDR3: CASRAQGRGEKLFF; DNA: TGTGCCAGCAGGGCACAGGGGAGGGGGGAAAAACTGTTTTTT
size: NA; D: NA; J: TRBJ1-2; V: TRBV5-1; CDR3: CASRRYSREDYGYTF; DNA: TGCGCCAGCAGAAGATACTCCAGGGAGGACTATGGCTACACCTTC
size: NA; D: NA; J: TRBJ2-2; V: TRBV7-8; CDR3: CASSPVLVNTGELFF; DNA: TGTGCCAGCAGCCCAGTGTTGGTGAACACCGGGGAGCTGTTTTTT
size: once; D: NA; J: TRBJ2-1; V: TRBV5-6; CDR3: CASSLVSNEQFF; DNA: TGTGCCAGCAGCTTGGTTAGCAATGAGCAGTTCTTC
size: NA; D: TRBD2; J: TRBJ2-3; V: TRBV9; CDR3: CASSVLAGPSQHTQYF; DNA: TGTGCCAGCAGCGTTTTAGCGGGACCAAGCCAGCATACGCAGTATTTT
size: few; D: NA; J: TRBJ1-2; V: TRBV19; CDR3: CASTRFTDYGYTF; DNA: TGTGCCAGTACCCGTTTCACCGACTATGGCTACACCTTC